This TCR beta chain was identified in a study of OX40 agonist ivuxolimab in advanced cancers. TCRdb's copy holds only in-frame clones and misses some; the assay was immunoSEQ multiplex PCR. The sample carries 150 to 200 clones, about 80% recorded once. The TCR comes from an adult with an advanced solid tumor such as melanoma, head and neck, liver or kidney cancer. The material sequenced was CD4+ or CD8+ T cells sorted from blood, taken in a trial of the OX40 agonist ivuxolimab.

The CDR3 protein is CAWSVRGGRYEQYF. Written as DNA, the CDR3 is TGTGCCTGGAGTGTGAGAGGGGGAAGGTACGAGCAGTACTTC. The rearrangement joins TRBV30 to TRBJ2-7; maybe TRBD1 (6 bases). Germline V CDR1 and CDR2: GTSNPN, SVGIG (reference sequence). The CDR3 loop spans 14 amino acids. Trimming left V 0 bases short and J 4 bases short, with 13 bases between.